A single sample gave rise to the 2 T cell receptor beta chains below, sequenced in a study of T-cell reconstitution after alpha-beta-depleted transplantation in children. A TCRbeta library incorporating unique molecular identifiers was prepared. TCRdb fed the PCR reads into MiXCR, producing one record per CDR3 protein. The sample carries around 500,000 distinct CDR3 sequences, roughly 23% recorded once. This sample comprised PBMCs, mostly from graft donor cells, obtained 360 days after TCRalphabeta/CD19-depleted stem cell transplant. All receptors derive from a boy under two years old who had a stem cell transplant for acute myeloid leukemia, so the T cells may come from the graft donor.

The CDR3: CASSLAGDGNTIYF. As DNA, the CDR3 is TGCGCCAGCAGCTTGGCGGGGGACGGAAACACCATATATTTT. The V call is TRBV5-1, the J call TRBJ1-3, with a possible D match to TRBD1 (5 bases). The CDR3 runs to 14 residues. Germline V gene lookup returns CDR1 SGHRS and CDR2 YFSETQ. Trimming pared 0 bases from V and 4 bases from J, leaving 8 bases between.

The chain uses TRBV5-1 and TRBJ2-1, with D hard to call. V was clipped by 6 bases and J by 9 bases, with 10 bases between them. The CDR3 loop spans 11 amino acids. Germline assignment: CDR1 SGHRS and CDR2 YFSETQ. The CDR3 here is CASKVGFEQFF. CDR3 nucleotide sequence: TGCGCCAGCAAAGTAGGTTTTGAGCAGTTCTTC.